The 32 T cell receptor beta chains listed next were all sequenced from one sample in a study of cytomegalovirus exposure and HLA in healthy donors. The PCR contained 60 Vbeta and 13 Jbeta primers. Some clones are missing from TCRdb's copy, which holds only in-frame ones; the method was immunoSEQ multiplex PCR. The sample's table shows 150,000 or so clones. Material for sequencing was PBMCs. All receptors derive from a woman aged 18-35 years in good health and CMV-seronegative.

The chain has TRBV4-1 and TRBJ1-3, with D tentatively TRBD1 (5 bases). V was shortened by 2 bases and J by 3 bases, with 11 bases between the two germline ends. The germline V gene encodes CDR1 MGHRA and CDR2 YSYEKL. This CDR3 spans 15 amino acids. CDR3 sequence reads: CASSQSPGVGNTIYF. The CDR3 DNA is TGCGCCAGCAGCCAAAGTCCGGGGGTTGGAAACACCATATATTTT.

The V call is TRBV30, the J call TRBJ1-1, with 8 bases aligning to TRBD1. CDR3 length: 12 residues. Germline trimming cut 8 bases from V and 3 bases from J; bases unmatched to any gene: 5. CDR1 and CDR2 from the germline V gene are GTSNPN and SVGIG (reference sequence). Here the CDR3 reads CATWTGHTEAFF. CDR3 DNA: TGTGCCACCTGGACAGGGCACACTGAAGCTTTCTTT.

The chain uses TRBV2 and TRBJ1-2, with 7 bases that match TRBD1. The CDR3 sequence is 13 residues long. V trimming: 9 bases; J trimming: 8 bases; junction bases outside the gene matches: 12. From germline, CDR1 is SNHLY and CDR2 FYNNEI. CDR3 coding DNA: TGTGCCAGTCACAGGACAGGAGGTTCGGGCTACACCTTC. The encoded protein is CASHRTGGSGYTF.

The V call is TRBV10-3, the J call TRBJ2-2; 11 nucleotides agree with TRBD2. Germline trimming cut 7 bases from V and 4 bases from J; bases unmatched to any gene: 8. Germline V gene lookup returns CDR1 ENHRY and CDR2 SYGVKD. This CDR3 contains 16 residues. The CDR3 loop is CAITKGLADPTGELFF. CDR3 coding DNA: TGTGCCATCACCAAGGGACTAGCGGACCCCACCGGGGAGCTGTTTTTT.

The chain carries TRBV9 and TRBJ1-1; D possibly corresponds to TRBD1 (6 bases). V gave up 4 bases and J gave up 6 bases, with 22 bases separating them. Germline V gives CDR1 SGDLS, CDR2 YYNGEE. The CDR3 is 16 residues long. For the CDR3, the DNA is TGTGCCAGCAGCCAACCCCCTGGGGGGGGCGGCTCTGAAGCTTTCTTT. It codes for CASSQPPGGGGSEAFF.

V usage is TRBV10-2 and J usage is TRBJ2-2; 14 bases match TRBD2. The CDR3 totals 14 residues. Germline CDR1 reads WSHSY; CDR2 reads SAAADI. With V trimmed by 9 bases and J by 7 bases, 4 bases remained unmatched. The CDR3 here is CASGTSGSDGELFF. The DNA of the CDR3 is TGCGCCAGTGGGACTAGCGGGAGTGACGGGGAGCTGTTTTTT.

On this clone: This same CDR3 is encoded by further DNA sequences in the sample. V gene TRBV9 combines with J gene TRBJ2-3; D call uncertain. The CDR3 is 11 residues long. V lost 5 bases to trimming and J lost 3 bases, with 4 bases between them. Looked up from germline, CDR1 is SGDLS and CDR2 is YYNGEE. The CDR3 spells CASSLTDTQYF. The CDR3 bases are TGTGCCAGCAGTCTAACAGATACGCAGTATTTT.

The chain couples TRBV6-5 to TRBJ2-2; no firm D call. CDR3 length: 13 residues. Trimming took 7 bases from V and 5 from J, leaving 11 bases between them. Germline lookup yields CDR1 MNHEY and CDR2 SVGAGI. CDR3 region: CASKTRLTGELFF. CDR3 bases: TGTGCCAGCAAAACCAGATTGACCGGGGAGCTGTTTTTT.

The V call is TRBV30, the J call TRBJ2-7; TRBD2 agrees at 8 bases. Trimming removed 3 bases from V and 2 bases from J; junction bases left unmatched: 9. The CDR3 loop spans 15 amino acids. Germline assignment: CDR1 GTSNPN and CDR2 SVGIG (reference sequence). CDR3 DNA sequence: TGTGCCTGGAGGCGCTACGTCGGGAGGGCCTACGAGCAGTACTTC. This encodes CAWRRYVGRAYEQYF. Looking up the rest from reference TRBV30 and TRBJ2-7 gives the full variable domain: SQTIHQWPATLVQPVGSPLSLECTVEGTSNPNLYWYRQAAGRGLQLLFYSVGIGQISSEVPQNLSASRPQDRQFILSSKKLLLSDSGFYLCAWRRYVGRAYEQYFGPGTRLTVT.

This chain uses TRBV4-2 with TRBJ2-1; 7 nucleotides line up with TRBD2. Germline CDR1 LGHNA, CDR2 YNFKEQ. The CDR3 extends over 17 amino acids. Unmatched junction bases numbered 6, after V lost 1 base and J lost 0 bases. The CDR3 DNA follows: TGTGCCAGCAGCCAAGTAGGTGGGAGGGCCTCCTACAATGAGCAGTTCTTC. It translates to CASSQVGGRASYNEQFF.

The chain couples TRBV7-2 to TRBJ1-2; 7 bases match TRBD1. The CDR3 runs 16 residues. Germline V CDR1 and CDR2: SGHTA, FQGNSA. J was trimmed by 2 bases and V by 5 bases; bases with no gene match: 11. CDR3 loop: CASSAHPGTANYGYTF. CDR3 in DNA: TGTGCCAGCAGCGCCCACCCCGGGACAGCGAACTATGGCTACACCTTC.

V gene TRBV29-1 combines with J gene TRBJ1-2; 8 nucleotides agree with TRBD1. The CDR3 runs to 13 residues. Germline V CDR1 and CDR2: SQVTM, ANQGSEA. V was pared by 7 bases and J by 3 bases, with 7 bases of the junction left unmatched. DNA for the CDR3: TGCAGCGCTGGGACAGGACAGGACTATGGCTACACCTTC. It yields the protein CSAGTGQDYGYTF.

The gene calls are TRBV13 and TRBJ2-2, with 8 bases aligning to TRBD2. CDR1 and CDR2 (germline): PRHDT, FYEKMQ (reference sequence). The CDR3 is made up of 18 amino acids. V lost 5 bases, J lost 5 bases, and 16 bases stayed unmatched. The CDR3 is CASSPSGGRTFDTGELFF. The CDR3 DNA follows: TGTGCCAGCAGCCCCTCCGGCGGGAGGACCTTTGATACCGGGGAGCTGTTTTTT.

J is TRBJ1-4 and V is TRBV29-1, with a tentative D call TRBD1 (5 bases). This CDR3 region has 12 residues. Germline values: CDR1 SQVTM, CDR2 ANQGSEA. V lost 3 bases, J lost 8 bases, and 10 bases lay in between. The CDR3 DNA is TGCAGCGTTGATTCGGGGGAGGAAAAACTGTTTTTT. Translating gives CSVDSGEEKLFF. Drawing the rest from reference TRBV29-1 and TRBJ1-4, the complete variable domain is SAVISQKPSRDICQRGTSLTIQCQVDSQVTMMFWYRQQPGQSLTLIATANQGSEATYESGFVIDKFPISRPNLTFSTLTVSNMSPEDSSIYLCSVDSGEEKLFFGSGTQLSVL.

This chain connects TRBV29-1 to TRBJ2-1; a weak D match, TRBD2 (6 bases). This CDR3 region has 13 residues. Trimming shortened V by 7 bases and J by 0 bases, and 10 bases separated the two germline ends. Germline loops: CDR1 SQVTM, CDR2 ANQGSEA. The CDR3 is CSGLASSYNEQFF. The CDR3 DNA sequence: TGCAGCGGCCTAGCGAGCTCCTACAATGAGCAGTTCTTC.

This sequence joins TRBV5-6 and TRBJ2-1; 13 bases align to TRBD2. The CDR3 contains 19 residues. The germline CDR1 and CDR2 sequences are SGHDT and YYEEEE. V dropped 4 bases and J dropped 5; count of bases not matched to a gene: 15. The CDR3 nucleotides are TGTGCCAGCAGCGGGACCGGGACTAGCGGGACACCTACCAACAATGAGCAGTTCTTC. Encoded protein: CASSGTGTSGTPTNNEQFF. The variable domain in full, completed from reference TRBV5-6 and TRBJ2-1, reads DAGVTQSPTHLIKTRGQQVTLRCSPKSGHDTVSWYQQALGQGPQFIFQYYEEEERQRGNFPDRFSGHQFPNYSSELNVNALLLGDSALYLCASSGTGTSGTPTNNEQFFGPGTRLTVL.

The chain links TRBV19 to TRBJ1-1; TRBD1 aligns across 8 bases. Germline lookup yields CDR1 LNHDA and CDR2 SQIVND (reference sequence). V lost 6 bases, J lost 0 bases, and 9 bases stayed unmatched. This CDR3 is built from 16 residues. The CDR3 nucleotides are TGTGCCAGTAGCCGAACGACAGGGGAGATGAACACTGAAGCTTTCTTT. It codes for CASSRTTGEMNTEAFF.

V and J are TRBV7-2 and TRBJ2-3; TRBD1 aligns across 8 bases. The germline V gene encodes CDR1 SGHTA and CDR2 FQGNSA. The CDR3 sequence is 14 residues long. V lost 7 bases, J lost 0 bases, and 3 bases stayed unmatched. The CDR3 bases are TGTGCCAGCACAGGGGGCGTTAGCACAGATACGCAGTATTTT. Residues: CASTGGVSTDTQYF.

This chain links TRBV6-6 with TRBJ1-2; D remains unclear. V gave up 0 bases and J gave up 0 bases, with 11 bases separating them. The CDR3 sequence is 16 residues long. CDR1 and CDR2 (germline): MNHNY, SVGAGI (reference sequence). The CDR3 spells CASSYSMGHSNYGYTF. CDR3 DNA: TGTGCCAGCAGTTACTCGATGGGCCACTCTAACTATGGCTACACCTTC.

The rearrangement links TRBV19 to TRBJ1-3; TRBD1 might be the D (5 bases). V lost 7 bases to trimming and J lost 0 bases, with 13 bases between them. Germline-derived CDR1 and CDR2 are LNHDA and SQIVND (reference sequence). This CDR3 region has 15 residues. As DNA, the CDR3 is TGTGCCAGTAACACGGGACTCTACTCTGGAAACACCATATATTTT. Translated, it gives CASNTGLYSGNTIYF.

The genes are TRBV6-5 and TRBJ2-3; TRBD2 is a possible D gene (6 bases). CDR1 is MNHEY, CDR2 SVGAGI, per germline. Trimming took off 7 bases at V and 5 bases at J, with 16 bases between the two ends. This CDR3 is built from 14 residues. The CDR3 is CASKWNRERDTQYF. DNA for the CDR3: TGTGCCAGCAAGTGGAATCGGGAGAGAGATACGCAGTATTTT.

The genes are TRBV7-2 and TRBJ1-4, with 7 bases that match TRBD1. CDR1 is SGHTA, CDR2 FQGNSA, per germline. The length of the CDR3 is 14 residues. The trim removed 4 bases at V and 14 bases at J, leaving 13 bases unmatched. CDR3 in DNA: TGTGCCAGCAGCTCCCGACAGGGTGGTGCTTCGCTGTTTTTT. Its translation: CASSSRQGGASLFF.

The chain employs TRBV6-5 and TRBJ1-4; D gene ambiguous. Looked up from germline, CDR1 is MNHEY and CDR2 is SVGAGI. V was shortened by 6 bases and J by 5 bases, with 10 bases between the two germline ends. This CDR3 spans 13 amino acids. As DNA, the CDR3 is TGTGCCAGCAGAGGAGACGGGAATGAAAAACTGTTTTTT. This sequence encodes CASRGDGNEKLFF.

CDR3 residues: CASSTPGTGDTDTQYF. CDR3 sequence (DNA): TGTGCCAGCAGCACCCCCGGGACAGGAGACACAGATACGCAGTATTTT. This sequence joins TRBV7-8 and TRBJ2-3, with 8 bases lining up with TRBD1. Per germline, CDR1 SGHVS and CDR2 FQNEAQ. After removal of 5 bases from V and 2 bases from J, the junction contained 9 bases not matched to a gene. This CDR3 spans 16 amino acids.

In regard to this clone: Different DNA sequences within this sample yield the same CDR3. The V gene is TRBV5-1, the J gene TRBJ1-1; 7 bases fit TRBD1. V lost 4 bases to trimming and J lost 2 bases; unmatched junction nucleotides: 5. This CDR3 has 14 residues. Germline CDR1 is SGHRS and CDR2 is YFSETQ. The CDR3 reads CASSRQGANTEAFF. In nucleotides, the CDR3 is TGCGCCAGCAGCAGACAGGGTGCTAACACTGAAGCTTTCTTT.

The gene calls are TRBV11-2 and TRBJ2-1, with 11 bases matching TRBD1. Germline V lookup: CDR1 SGHAT, CDR2 FQNNGV. This CDR3 is 15 amino acids long. V trimming: 5 bases; J trimming: 6 bases; junction bases outside the gene matches: 6. CDR3 coding DNA: TGTGCCAGCAGCCGGGACAGGGGGGGTGGCAATGAGCAGTTCTTC. As protein: CASSRDRGGGNEQFF.

The chain uses TRBV9 and TRBJ2-1; 7 positions match TRBD2. V lost 3 bases, J lost 2 bases, and 14 bases stayed unmatched. The germline CDR1 and CDR2 sequences are SGDLS and YYNGEE. CDR3 length equals 18 residues. CDR3 coding DNA: TGTGCCAGCAGCGACTCCCTGAGGGCGGGAGTCCCCTACAATGAGCAGTTCTTC. Amino acid sequence: CASSDSLRAGVPYNEQFF.

The chain has TRBV4-2 and TRBJ2-1; D remains unclear. The V end was cut by 4 bases, the J end by 5 bases, with 15 bases between. The CDR3 is 15 residues long. From germline, CDR1 is LGHNA and CDR2 YNFKEQ. This chain's CDR3 is CASSPVAVSHNEQFF. The CDR3 nucleotides read TGTGCCAGCAGCCCCGTGGCGGTCAGCCACAATGAGCAGTTCTTC.

The chain employs TRBV19 and TRBJ1-4; TRBD1 is a possible D gene (6 bases). The CDR3 runs 15 residues. Trimming took 1 base from V and 6 from J, leaving 12 bases between them. From germline, CDR1 is LNHDA and CDR2 SQIVND (reference sequence). CDR3 protein: CASSIGSGGYEKLFF. For the CDR3, the DNA is TGTGCCAGTAGTATAGGTTCGGGGGGCTATGAAAAACTGTTTTTT. The whole variable domain, filled in from reference TRBV19 and TRBJ1-4, reads DGGITQSPKYLFRKEGQNVTLSCEQNLNHDAMYWYRQDPGQGLRLIYYSQIVNDFQKGDIAEGYSVSREKKESFPLTVTSAQKNPTAFYLCASSIGSGGYEKLFFGSGTQLSVL.

The chain is built from TRBV7-4 and TRBJ2-7; the D gene is possibly TRBD1 (6 bases). CDR3 length: 14 amino acids. CDR1 and CDR2 (germline): SGHVT, SQSDAQ. Between the trimmed V and J ends, which lost 5 bases and 6 bases, there was a span of 17 bases. CDR3 in amino acids: CASSRKGESCEQYV. The CDR3 DNA follows: TGTGCCAGCAGCCGCAAGGGGGAAAGCTGCGAGCAGTACGTC.

The chain joins TRBV12-5 to TRBJ1-4; the D gene is possibly TRBD1 (5 bases). The V end was cut by 3 bases, the J end by 7 bases, with 15 bases between. Germline V gene data show CDR1 as LGHNT and CDR2 as FRNRAP. This CDR3 is built from 15 residues. The CDR3 sequence is CASGFLDTSGEKLFF. In DNA form, the CDR3 reads TGTGCTAGTGGTTTCCTGGACACCTCAGGTGAAAAACTGTTTTTT.

The genes are TRBV4-1 and TRBJ1-5, with D tentatively TRBD1 (6 bases). This CDR3 comprises 16 residues. With 1 base removed from V and 0 bases from J, the gap between germline ends came to 10 bases. Germline CDR1 is MGHRA and CDR2 is YSYEKL. The CDR3 loop is CASSQGGQYSNQPQHF. For the CDR3, the DNA is TGCGCCAGCAGCCAAGGGGGACAATATAGCAATCAGCCCCAGCATTTT.